The entry below gives a single TCR beta chain sequence along with its context. This specimen belongs to a study of CD8 T cells in Susac syndrome. Random hexamers were used to reverse transcribe an amount of roughly 0.5 to 1 ug RNA. TCRdb independently ran MiXCR on the immunoSEQ multiplex PCR reads; one entry per CDR3 protein. The table includes roughly 150,000 distinct CDR3 sequences, about 94% detected once. Negative magnetic isolation gave CD8+ and CD4+ cells; FACS enriched CD8+ TEMRA. CDR3 length: 16 residues. Trimming stripped 4 bases from V and 0 bases from J, with 14 bases between. CDR1 is SGHRS and CDR2 is YFSETQ in the germline V gene.

The genes are TRBV5-1 and TRBJ2-1; tentatively, D is TRBD1 (6 bases). The receptor's source is a human donor in good health. What was sequenced was CD4+ T cells from PBMCs. The CDR3 loop is CASSVWTAFSYNEQFF. The CDR3 coding sequence is TGCGCCAGCAGCGTATGGACAGCTTTCTCCTACAATGAGCAGTTCTTC. Full variable domain (missing parts from reference TRBV5-1 and TRBJ2-1): KAGVTQTPRYLIKTRGQQVTLSCSPISGHRSVSWYQQTPGQGLQFLFEYFSETQRNKGNFPGRFSGRQFSNSRSEMNVSTLELGDSALYLCASSVWTAFSYNEQFFGPGTRLTVL.